This T cell receptor (beta chain) was obtained from a study of siplizumab effects on memory and regulatory T cells. Whole-study results and caveats: Naive T cells looked more diverse than memory cells and looked like major alloresponse contributors.

As to this clone: As yet, its antigen is unknown.

With 2 bases removed from V and 2 bases from J, the gap between germline ends came to 7 bases. CDR1 and CDR2 (germline): MRHNA, SNTAGT. This CDR3 contains 13 residues. Approximately 10^5 TCR templates underwent assay in every sample. Here immunoSEQ multiplex PCR was the method, and the copy in TCRdb shows in-frame clones only, minus some. In the table there are tens of thousands of clones, roughly 89% of which are singletons. Sequencing was performed on CD8+ T cells sorted from blood. This TCR was sampled from a human donor in good health. V gene TRBV6-4 combines with J gene TRBJ2-7; D not certain. The CDR3 protein is CASSDGPAYEQYF. For the CDR3, the DNA is TGTGCCAGCAGTGACGGGCCAGCCTACGAGCAGTACTTC.